This entry lists 21 T cell receptor beta chains sequenced from one sample in a study of cytomegalovirus exposure and HLA in healthy donors (dated by TCRdb to the late 2010s). Library preparation was by the immunoSEQ multiplex PCR assay. A mixture of 60 forward primers for TCR Vbeta segments and 13 reverse primers for TCR Jbeta segments was used in the multiplex PCR. TCRdb holds this immuneACCESS table with in-frame rearrangements only. Some clones are missing; in checked studies, unresolved V genes explain under half, and the rest has no known cause. This sample holds fewer than 150,000 clones; 75% to 85% were observed only once. The ten most abundant clones make up 1% of the sample. The sequenced sample was PBMCs. Receptors originate from a middle-aged man in good health and CMV-seronegative.

This clone was counted only a few times. The chain has TRBV2 and TRBJ2-5; tentatively, D is TRBD1 (6 bases). The CDR3 spans 12 residues. The V end was cut by 2 bases, the J end by 9 bases, with 10 bases between. Germline assignment: CDR1 SNHLY and CDR2 FYNNEI. The CDR3 reads CASSEQGQAQYF. CDR3 nucleotide sequence: TGTGCCAGCAGTGAACAGGGGCAGGCCCAGTACTTC. Full variable domain (missing parts from reference TRBV2 and TRBJ2-5): EPEVTQTPSHQVTQMGQEVILRCVPISNHLYFYWYRQILGQKVEFLVSFYNNEISEKSEIFDDQFSVERPDGSNFTLKIRSTKLEDSAMYFCASSEQGQAQYFGPGTRLLVL.

The chain joins TRBV6-5 to TRBJ2-7; D remains unclear. Trimming left V 4 bases short and J 6 bases short, with 10 bases between. Germline assignment: CDR1 MNHEY and CDR2 SVGAGI. CDR3 length: 12 amino acids. The CDR3 protein is CASSSRVGEQYF. The CDR3 DNA sequence: TGTGCCAGCAGTTCACGGGTGGGCGAGCAGTACTTC.

The rearrangement joins TRBV27 to TRBJ1-5, with unresolved D. This CDR3 spans 15 amino acids. Between the trimmed V and J ends, which lost 5 bases and 5 bases, there was a span of 16 bases. Germline CDR1 is MNHEY and CDR2 is SMNVEV (reference sequence). CDR3 loop: CASSVWGDPYQPQHF. CDR3 in DNA: TGTGCCAGCAGTGTGTGGGGAGATCCTTATCAGCCCCAGCATTTT.

V gene TRBV6-4 combines with J gene TRBJ1-1; tentatively, D is TRBD1 (5 bases). V was shortened by 7 bases and J by 0 bases, with 12 bases between the two germline ends. This CDR3 is built from 14 residues. Germline V gene sequence: CDR1 MRHNA, CDR2 SNTAGT. CDR3 loop: CASNLQAVNTEAFF. In DNA form, the CDR3 reads TGTGCCAGCAATCTACAGGCCGTGAACACTGAAGCTTTCTTT.

This chain's CDR3 is CASSYSGTSIYEQYF. The DNA of the CDR3 is TGTGCCAGCAGTTACTCGGGGACTAGTATTTACGAGCAGTACTTC. The chain has TRBV6-6 and TRBJ2-7, with 8 positions matching TRBD2. V shed 0 bases and J 4 bases; nucleotides not matched to a gene: 5. Germline values: CDR1 MNHNY, CDR2 SVGAGI (reference sequence). The CDR3 is 15 amino acids.

A single count supports this clone. V is TRBV28 and J is TRBJ1-2, with a possible D match to TRBD1 (6 bases). This CDR3 comprises 13 residues. CDR1 is MDHEN, CDR2 SYDVKM, per germline. Trimming left V 4 bases short and J 3 bases short, with 9 bases between. In DNA, the CDR3 is TGTGCCAGCAGTTATGGGGGCTACTATGGCTACACCTTC. It translates to CASSYGGYYGYTF.

The chain links TRBV2 to TRBJ2-1; D is possibly TRBD2 (6 bases). Between the trimmed V and J ends, which lost 8 bases and 3 bases, there was a span of 14 bases. Looked up from germline, CDR1 is SNHLY and CDR2 is FYNNEI. This CDR3 contains 14 residues. CDR3 nucleotide sequence: TGTGCCAGCGGCGGGGCGACCCACTACAATGAGCAGTTCTTC. This translates into CASGGATHYNEQFF.

This clone appeared once. V gene TRBV2 combines with J gene TRBJ2-1, with 14 positions matching TRBD2. In germline, CDR1 is SNHLY, CDR2 FYNNEI. This CDR3 spans 18 amino acids. The V and J ends lost 5 bases and 0 bases, in that order; junction bases with no gene match: 6. CDR3 in amino acids: CASSWTSGGLSSYNEQFF. CDR3 sequence (DNA): TGTGCCAGCAGTTGGACTAGCGGGGGGCTTAGCTCCTACAATGAGCAGTTCTTC.

The chain has TRBV19 and TRBJ2-1; 13 nucleotides line up with TRBD2. Germline CDR1 LNHDA, CDR2 SQIVND (reference sequence). The CDR3 runs 15 residues. After removal of 6 bases from V and 7 bases from J, the junction contained 6 bases not matched to a gene. As DNA, the CDR3 is TGTGCCAGTAGAGTACTAGCGGGGGGGAGTAATGAGCAGTTCTTC. Protein product: CASRVLAGGSNEQFF.

The rearrangement uses TRBV19 and TRBJ1-5; 8 bases align to TRBD1. The V segment lost 7 bases and the J segment 2 bases; nucleotides outside the gene matches: 4. Germline CDR1 LNHDA, CDR2 SQIVND (reference sequence). The CDR3 is made up of 14 amino acids. As DNA, the CDR3 is TGTGCCAGTAATGACAGGGGTGGCAATCAGCCCCAGCATTTT. Its translation is CASNDRGGNQPQHF.

This clone was seen a few times. V usage is TRBV9 and J usage is TRBJ2-3; D gene ambiguous. The CDR3 contains 12 residues. Trimming removed 0 bases from V and 4 bases from J, with 3 bases in between. From germline, CDR1 is SGDLS and CDR2 YYNGEE. CDR3 nucleotide sequence: TGTGCCAGCAGCGTAGTCGCAGATACGCAGTATTTT. Translation gives CASSVVADTQYF. Full variable domain (outside the CDR3, taken from reference TRBV9 and TRBJ2-3): DSGVTQTPKHLITATGQRVTLRCSPRSGDLSVYWYQQSLDQGLQFLIQYYNGEERAKGNILERFSAQQFPDLHSELNLSSLELGDSALYFCASSVVADTQYFGPGTRLTVL.

This chain connects TRBV6-5 to TRBJ1-1, with TRBD1 matching 9 bases. CDR1 is MNHEY, CDR2 SVGAGI, per germline. CDR3 length: 13 amino acids. V was pared by 4 bases and J by 6 bases, with 3 bases of the junction left unmatched. The CDR3 loop reads CASSWDRVSEAFF. The CDR3 coding sequence is TGTGCCAGCAGTTGGGACAGGGTCTCTGAAGCTTTCTTT.

The V gene is TRBV6-6, the J gene TRBJ2-6; the D is unclear. Germline CDR1 and CDR2: MNHNY and SVGAGI (reference sequence). Trimming took off 8 bases at V and 1 base at J, with 9 bases between the two ends. The CDR3 consists of 14 residues. CDR3 loop: CASHDTSGANVLTF. The CDR3 region has the DNA TGTGCCAGCCACGACACGTCTGGGGCCAACGTCCTGACTTTC.

This chain connects TRBV6-5 to TRBJ2-7, with D possibly matching TRBD2 (5 bases). V gave up 5 bases and J gave up 3 bases, with 11 bases separating them. From germline, CDR1 is MNHEY and CDR2 SVGAGI. The CDR3 consists of 13 residues. The DNA for the CDR3 is TGTGCCAGCAGTAGGGAGAGAGACTACGAGCAGTACTTC. Translation gives CASSRERDYEQYF.

The rearrangement uses TRBV6-6 and TRBJ2-7; D is unclear. In germline, CDR1 is MNHNY, CDR2 SVGAGI (reference sequence). V was pared by 6 bases and J by 2 bases, with 14 bases between. The CDR3 is made up of 14 amino acids. The CDR3 DNA sequence: TGTGCCAGCAGCTCCCTACTCCTAGCCTACGAGCAGTACTTC. Protein: CASSSLLLAYEQYF.

This clone was seen a handful of times. This chain connects TRBV7-9 to TRBJ2-7, with TRBD2 matching 12 bases. J lost 3 bases, V lost 3 bases, and 6 bases had no gene match. This CDR3 comprises 16 residues. Per the germline V gene, CDR1 is SEHNR and CDR2 is FQNEAQ (reference sequence). This CDR3 reads CASSFETSGGFYEQYF. In nucleotides, the CDR3 is TGTGCCAGCAGCTTCGAAACTAGCGGGGGGTTCTACGAGCAGTACTTC.

V is TRBV7-2 and J is TRBJ2-2; 10 nucleotides agree with TRBD2. The CDR3 is made up of 15 amino acids. The trim removed 0 bases at V and 5 bases at J, leaving 0 bases unmatched. The germline V gene has CDR1 SGHTA and CDR2 FQGNSA. The CDR3 sequence is CASSLAAGGTGELFF. The CDR3 DNA is TGTGCCAGCAGCTTAGCAGCGGGGGGGACCGGGGAGCTGTTTTTT.

V and J are TRBV6-5 and TRBJ2-6; D gene unclear. The CDR3 spans 14 residues. The germline V gene encodes CDR1 MNHEY and CDR2 SVGAGI. V lost 8 bases and J lost 1, with 9 bases in between. CDR3 sequence reads: CASVSMSGANVLTF. The CDR3 nucleotides are TGTGCCAGCGTCTCTATGTCTGGGGCCAACGTCCTGACTTTC.

V and J are TRBV29-1 and TRBJ1-1; D gene uncertain. CDR1 and CDR2 from the germline V gene are SQVTM and ANQGSEA. The CDR3 is 12 amino acids. Trimming cost V 4 bases and J 0 bases, with 6 bases left between them. CDR3 residues: CSVGSVNTEAFF. CDR3 nucleotide sequence: TGCAGCGTTGGTTCGGTGAACACTGAAGCTTTCTTT.

The chain uses TRBV2 and TRBJ1-5; 11 positions match TRBD1. This CDR3 is built from 16 residues. Germline V gene data show CDR1 as SNHLY and CDR2 as FYNNEI. Trimming removed 6 bases from V and 2 bases from J; junction bases left unmatched: 6. The CDR3 sequence: CASRTGQGGRNQPQHF. The DNA of the CDR3 is TGTGCCAGCAGGACGGGACAGGGGGGACGCAATCAGCCCCAGCATTTT.

The J gene is TRBJ1-2, the V gene TRBV5-1; D remains unclear. The germline V and J ends were trimmed by 1 base and 5 bases, with 6 bases remaining between them. CDR1 and CDR2 (germline): SGHRS, YFSETQ. The CDR3 is 12 residues long. The CDR3 DNA sequence: TGCGCCAGCAGCTTGACAGATTATGGCTACACCTTC. Translation: CASSLTDYGYTF.